The 16 T cell receptor beta chains below were found in one sample sequenced in a study of blood T cell repertoires in COVID-19. TCRdb's table, derived via immunoSEQ multiplex PCR, lists solely in-frame clones and lacks some. Here the sample spans approximately 440,000 clones, roughly 91% being singletons. Sequenced input: PBMCs or T cells enriched from blood (not recorded which). Every receptor here comes from a man between 18 and 29 years old who had recovered from COVID-19.

J is TRBJ1-6 and V is TRBV11-2; 7 bases agree with TRBD1. Germline CDR1 SGHAT, CDR2 FQNNGV. This CDR3 is 15 amino acids long. Losses at the gene ends were 5 bases for V and 10 bases for J; bases not matched to a gene: 11. CDR3 protein: CASSPGTVVGSPLHF. In DNA form, the CDR3 reads TGTGCCAGCAGCCCTGGGACAGTTGTAGGCTCACCCCTCCACTTT.

The rearrangement uses TRBV27 and TRBJ1-5, with 8 bases fitting TRBD1. Per the germline V gene, CDR1 is MNHEY and CDR2 is SMNVEV (reference sequence). Trimming removed 6 bases from V and 3 bases from J; junction bases left unmatched: 7. The CDR3 loop spans 15 amino acids. CDR3 sequence reads: CASSRTGIYNQPQHF. In DNA form, the CDR3 reads TGTGCCAGCAGCCGGACAGGGATTTACAATCAGCCCCAGCATTTT.

To note about this clone: The germline gene is not matched at one end of the junction; a read error may be the cause. The genes are TRBV15 and TRBJ2-5; a weak D match, TRBD1 (5 bases). The CDR3 extends over 15 amino acids. Germline assignment: CDR1 LNHNV and CDR2 YYDKDF (reference sequence). CDR3 region: CATSGDRQLQETQYF. CDR3 bases: TGTGCCACCAGCGGAGACAGACAGTTACAAGAGACCCAGTACTTC.

This chain joins TRBV12-5 and TRBJ2-3, with TRBD2 matching over 15 bases. The J segment lost 4 bases and the V segment lost 2 bases, leaving 16 bases of the junction unmatched. Per germline, CDR1 LGHNT and CDR2 FRNRAP. The CDR3 extends over 21 amino acids. The CDR3 coding sequence is TGTGCTAGTGGTTTGATGGGCCCGTGGACTAGCGGGAGGGAGTTAGCAGATACGCAGTATTTT. It codes for CASGLMGPWTSGRELADTQYF.

J is TRBJ1-2 and V is TRBV2; tentative D call: TRBD1 (5 bases). Germline CDR1 reads SNHLY; CDR2 reads FYNNEI. V was cut by 7 bases and J by 0 bases, with 9 bases left in between. The CDR3 loop spans 13 amino acids. The CDR3 region has the DNA TGTGCCAGCAAGCCAGGGCCTAACTATGGCTACACCTTC. Translated, it gives CASKPGPNYGYTF.

The rearrangement links TRBV19 to TRBJ2-7, with D possibly TRBD1 on 5 matching bases. Trimming shortened V by 6 bases and J by 2 bases, and 11 bases separated the two germline ends. CDR1 and CDR2 (germline): LNHDA, SQIVND (reference sequence). The CDR3 length is 13 residues. This CDR3 is CASSRQKTYEQYF. CDR3 sequence (DNA): TGTGCCAGTAGCAGACAGAAGACCTACGAGCAGTACTTC. The whole variable domain, filled in from reference TRBV19 and TRBJ2-7, reads DGGITQSPKYLFRKEGQNVTLSCEQNLNHDAMYWYRQDPGQGLRLIYYSQIVNDFQKGDIAEGYSVSREKKESFPLTVTSAQKNPTAFYLCASSRQKTYEQYFGPGTRLTVT.

The chain couples TRBV11-2 to TRBJ1-1; D is possibly TRBD1 (6 bases). The CDR3 consists of 14 residues. The V end was cut by 4 bases, the J end by 5 bases, with 14 bases between. Germline V gene sequence: CDR1 SGHAT, CDR2 FQNNGV. The CDR3 region has the DNA TGTGCCAGCAGCTCATTACAGGGCAGAACTGAAGCTTTCTTT. It yields the protein CASSSLQGRTEAFF.

The chain is built from TRBV28 and TRBJ1-4; 8 nucleotides match TRBD1. Germline values: CDR1 MDHEN, CDR2 SYDVKM. J gave up 0 bases and V 4 bases, and 4 bases lay outside the gene matches. The CDR3 runs 16 residues. The CDR3 is CASSSTGDATNEKLFF. In DNA form, the CDR3 reads TGTGCCAGCAGTTCGACAGGGGATGCAACTAATGAAAAACTGTTTTTT.

The genes are TRBV7-2 and TRBJ1-2; D not certain. Per germline, CDR1 SGHTA and CDR2 FQGNSA. The CDR3 is made up of 13 amino acids. Trimming stripped 3 bases from V and 14 bases from J, with 19 bases between. Here the CDR3 reads CASSLTLAPRRTF. In DNA form, the CDR3 reads TGTGCCAGCAGCTTGACCTTGGCCCCGCGGCGAACCTTC.

This sequence joins TRBV5-1 and TRBJ2-1; 8 bases map to TRBD1. The germline CDR1 and CDR2 sequences are SGHRS and YFSETQ. Trimming took 3 bases from V and 9 from J; bases not matched to a gene: 5. The CDR3 length is 13 residues. The DNA for the CDR3 is TGCGCCAGCAGCTATGGACAGGGTAGTGAGCAGTTCTTC. Its protein is CASSYGQGSEQFF.

The DNA for the CDR3 is TGTGCTAGTGGTTTGGGGACAGGGGAAAAACTGTTTTTT. Translating gives CASGLGTGEKLFF. The gene calls are TRBV12-5 and TRBJ1-4; 8 bases map to TRBD1. Germline lookup yields CDR1 LGHNT and CDR2 FRNRAP. V dropped 1 base and J dropped 8; count of bases not matched to a gene: 0. The CDR3 sequence is 13 residues long.

The chain employs TRBV18 and TRBJ2-7; 9 nucleotides match TRBD1. The CDR3 has 17 residues. The junction had 13 bases not matched to a gene; V was cut back by 0 bases and J by 7 bases. Germline values: CDR1 KGHSH, CDR2 LQKENI. CDR3 nucleotide sequence: TGTGCCAGCTCACCACCTTGGACAGGGGCCGTACTGGGGGAGCAGTACTTC. Its protein product is CASSPPWTGAVLGEQYF.

This rearrangement joins TRBV30 to TRBJ1-1; D not certain. CDR1 and CDR2 from the germline V gene are GTSNPN and SVGIG (reference sequence). The CDR3 extends over 12 amino acids. Trimming stripped 8 bases from V and 11 bases from J, with 21 bases between. The CDR3 DNA reads TGTGCCGGAATCCGCGGGGAAGGAGAGGCTTTCTTT. Its protein is CAGIRGEGEAFF.

In its sample, this clone was seen a few times. V usage is TRBV4-1 and J usage is TRBJ1-5; D is undetermined. The CDR3 has 18 amino acids. Per the germline V gene, CDR1 is MGHRA and CDR2 is YSYEKL. The V end was cut by 0 bases, the J end by 1 base, with 16 bases between. The CDR3 reads CASSQDSGPWRSNQPQHF. CDR3 sequence (DNA): TGCGCCAGCAGCCAAGATAGTGGGCCCTGGAGGAGCAATCAGCCCCAGCATTTT.

The gene calls are TRBV18 and TRBJ1-1, with no clear D. There are 13 residues in the CDR3. Germline loops: CDR1 KGHSH, CDR2 LQKENI. Between the trimmed V and J ends, which lost 5 bases and 1 base, there was a span of 8 bases. CDR3: CASSGRGNTEAFF. The DNA of the CDR3 is TGTGCCAGCTCAGGACGGGGGAACACTGAAGCTTTCTTT. The whole variable domain, filled in from reference TRBV18 and TRBJ1-1, reads NAGVMQNPRHLVRRRGQEARLRCSPMKGHSHVYWYRQLPEEGLKFMVYLQKENIIDESGMPKERFSAEFPKEGPSILRIQQVVRGDSAAYFCASSGRGNTEAFFGQGTRLTVV.

The V gene is TRBV3-1 (or the pseudogene TRBV3-2), the J gene TRBJ1-5; D may be TRBD1 (5 bases). The CDR3 contains 14 residues. Trimming left V 6 bases short and J 7 bases short, with 16 bases between. From germline, CDR1 is LGHDT and CDR2 YNNKEL (reference sequence). CDR3 in amino acids: CASSRRGPGQPQHF. For the CDR3, the DNA is TGTGCCAGCAGTCGGAGGGGCCCGGGGCAGCCCCAGCATTTT.